The count of the clone carrying this TCR beta chain is one. As yet, its antigen is unknown. Primed by a sample-barcoded 5' primer and a J-beta primer mix, a second PCR proceeded for 7 to 11 cycles. There were at least 3 million CDR3-containing paired-end reads obtained from each sample. MiXCR was run by TCRdb on the 5' RACE reads, yielding one entry per CDR3 protein. In the table there are 1.6 million or so distinct CDR3 sequences, roughly 30% of which are singletons. This CDR3 is 16 amino acids long. Germline V gives CDR1 SGHAT, CDR2 FQNNGV. V was pared by 4 bases and J by 3 bases, with 16 bases between. The data are from a study of blood T cells in healthy people across ages. Regarding the study as a whole: Long-lived donors had more naive CD4+ cells and higher diversity than aged donors.

The chain is built from TRBV11-2 and TRBJ1-3; D might be TRBD1 (6 bases). This receptor was taken from a woman aged 25 to 39 in good health. Sequences were obtained from blood. DNA of the CDR3: TGTGCCAGCAGCTCTTACTACAGGACAGATGGAAACACCATATATTTT. Translating gives CASSSYYRTDGNTIYF. Full variable domain (outside the CDR3, taken from reference TRBV11-2 and TRBJ1-3): EAGVAQSPRYKIIEKRQSVAFWCNPISGHATLYWYQQILGQGPKLLIQFQNNGVVDDSQLPKDRFSAERLKGVDSTLKIQPAKLEDSAVYLCASSSYYRTDGNTIYFGEGSWLTVV.